The 2 T cell receptor beta chains given below trace back to one sample, sequenced in a study of CD8+ T cells in alopecia areata. Once RNA had been extracted, it was reverse transcribed into cDNA to act as the sequencing template. Sequencing used immunoSEQ multiplex PCR; TCRdb keeps in-frame clones, though not all of them. The sample gives more than 90,000 clones, none seen only once, and the top ten clones hold less than 20%. The sequenced material came from lesional skin. Receptors originate from a C3H/HeJ mouse with alopecia areata. The mice in this strain carry MHC haplotype H2-k.

This clone showed up many times. Translating the DNA gives a protein that differs from the TCRdb entry at residue 13; the protein shown here is that DNA translation. The genes and germline here are from mouse. The sequenced fragment ends 3 residues before the CDR3 boundary, so the rest is inferred from the germline J gene. V and J are TRBV1 and TRBJ1-6; 7 bases align to TRBD1. TRBJ1-6 is treated as an ORF (open reading frame) with a function not yet certain. Trimming at V came to 1 base and at J to 5 bases, leaving 5 bases not matched to a gene. CDR3 length equals 16 residues. CDR1 is NSQYPW and CDR2 is LRSPGD in the germline V gene (reference sequence). CDR3 region: CTCSAARDRNNSPLYF. CDR3 DNA (partial): TGCACCTGCAGTGCAGCCCGGGACAGAAATAATTCGCCC.

Notes on this clone: Germline and genes: mouse. Here the CDR3 reads CASSSRDRGNTEVFF. The DNA read from the CDR3 is TGTGCTAGCAGTAGCCGGGACAGGGGGAACACA. This chain connects TRBV17 to TRBJ1-1; TRBD1 matches at 10 bases. The sequenced fragment ends 4 residues before the CDR3 boundary, so the rest is inferred from the germline J gene. The CDR3 runs 15 residues. Germline trimming cut 3 bases from V and 1 base from J; bases unmatched to any gene: 2. Per the germline V gene, CDR1 is MNHDT and CDR2 is YYDKIL.